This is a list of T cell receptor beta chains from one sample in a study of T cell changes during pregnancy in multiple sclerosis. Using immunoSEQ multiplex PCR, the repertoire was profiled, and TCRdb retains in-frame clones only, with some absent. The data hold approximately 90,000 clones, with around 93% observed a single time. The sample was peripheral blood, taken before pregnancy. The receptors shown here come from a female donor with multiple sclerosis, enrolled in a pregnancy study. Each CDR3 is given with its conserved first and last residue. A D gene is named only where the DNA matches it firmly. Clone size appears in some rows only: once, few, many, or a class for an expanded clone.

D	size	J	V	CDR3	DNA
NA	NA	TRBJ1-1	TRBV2	CASNAANTEAFF	TGTGCCAGTAATGCGGCGAACACTGAAGCTTTCTTT
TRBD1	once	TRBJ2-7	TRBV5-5	CASSPWTGSYEQYF	TGTGCCAGCAGCCCGTGGACAGGATCCTACGAGCAGTACTTC
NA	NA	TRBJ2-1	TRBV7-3	CASSLRLMTYNEQFF	TGTGCCAGCAGCCTCAGACTGATGACCTACAATGAGCAGTTCTTC
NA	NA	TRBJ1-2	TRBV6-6	CASRRDGGPGGYTF	TGTGCCAGCAGGCGGGACGGAGGCCCGGGAGGCTACACCTTC
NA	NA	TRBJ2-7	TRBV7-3	CASSLYGGAPYEQYF	TGTGCCAGCAGTTTATACGGCGGGGCCCCGTACGAGCAGTACTTC
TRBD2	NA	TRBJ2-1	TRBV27	CASRMYGTSGRGYNEQFF	TGTGCCAGCAGGATGTACGGGACTAGCGGGAGAGGGTACAATGAGCAGTTCTTC
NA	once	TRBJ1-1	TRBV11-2	CASSLDLGGEAFF	TGTGCCAGCAGCTTAGATCTGGGGGGTGAAGCTTTCTTT
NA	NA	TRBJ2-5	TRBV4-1	CASSQDPTGQTQETQYF	TGCGCCAGCAGCCAAGATCCCACAGGCCAAACCCAAGAGACCCAGTACTTC
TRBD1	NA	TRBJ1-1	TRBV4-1	CASSPFLTGGTEAFF	TGCGCCAGCAGCCCATTTCTCACAGGGGGCACTGAAGCTTTCTTT
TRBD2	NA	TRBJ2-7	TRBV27	CASKRREGQSYEQYF	TGTGCCAGCAAACGGCGGGAGGGTCAGTCCTACGAGCAGTACTTC
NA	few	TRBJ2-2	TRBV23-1	CASRPLRGACPGELFF	TGCGCCAGCAGGCCCCTACGGGGGGCGTGCCCCGGGGAGCTGTTTTTT
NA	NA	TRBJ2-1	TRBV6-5	CASSQGRVNEQFF	TGTGCCAGCAGCCAGGGAAGGGTCAATGAGCAGTTCTTC
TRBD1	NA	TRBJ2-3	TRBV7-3	CASSVHPGQFTDTQYF	TGTGCCAGCAGCGTTCATCCGGGACAGTTCACAGATACGCAGTATTTT
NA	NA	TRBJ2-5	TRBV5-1	CASSTGLETQYF	TGCGCCAGCAGCACAGGGTTGGAGACCCAGTACTTC
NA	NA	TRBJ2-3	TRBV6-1	CASSIDPGDTQYF	TGTGCCAGCAGTATAGACCCAGGGGATACGCAGTATTTT
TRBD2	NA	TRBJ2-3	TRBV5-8	CASSLGSTSASTDTQYF	TGTGCCAGCAGCCTGGGGTCGACTAGCGCTAGCACAGATACGCAGTATTTT
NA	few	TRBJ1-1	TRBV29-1	CSVDYTGNTEAFF	TGCAGCGTTGACTATACAGGGAACACTGAAGCTTTCTTT
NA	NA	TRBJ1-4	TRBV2	CASSLPTNEKLFF	TGTGCCAGCAGTCTACCAACTAATGAAAAACTGTTTTTT
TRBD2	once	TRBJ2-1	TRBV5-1	CASRTSGESYNEQFF	TGCGCCAGCCGGACTAGCGGGGAATCCTACAATGAGCAGTTCTTC
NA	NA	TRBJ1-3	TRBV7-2	CASSLRPISGSSGNTIYF	TGTGCCAGCAGCTTACGTCCCATCTCAGGGTCCTCTGGAAACACCATATATTTT
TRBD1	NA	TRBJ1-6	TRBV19	CASSIGDRNSPLHF	TGTGCCAGTAGTATTGGGGACAGAAATTCACCCCTCCACTTT
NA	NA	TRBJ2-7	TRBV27	CASADISYEQYF	TGTGCCAGCGCGGACATTTCCTACGAGCAGTACTTC
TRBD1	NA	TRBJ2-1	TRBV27	CASSTGQGNEQFF	TGTGCCAGCAGTACGGGACAGGGCAATGAGCAGTTCTTC
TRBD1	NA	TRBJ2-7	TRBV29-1	CSVNRDRGYEQYF	TGCAGCGTAAACCGGGACAGGGGCTACGAGCAGTACTTC
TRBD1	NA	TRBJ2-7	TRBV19	CASSTRRQGDFYEQYF	TGTGCCAGTAGTACCCGTCGACAGGGTGACTTCTACGAGCAGTACTTC
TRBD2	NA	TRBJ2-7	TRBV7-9	CASSPLASGSLYEQYF	TGTGCCAGCAGCCCACTAGCGAGCGGGAGCCTCTACGAGCAGTACTTC
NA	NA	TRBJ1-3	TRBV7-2	CASSQQVMSGNTIYF	TGTGCCAGCAGCCAGCAGGTCATGAGTGGAAACACCATATATTTT
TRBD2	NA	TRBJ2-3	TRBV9	CASTRFSGITDTQYF	TGTGCCAGCACCCGGTTTAGCGGGATCACAGATACGCAGTATTTT
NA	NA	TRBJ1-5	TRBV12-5	CASGRGELGQPQHF	TGTGCTAGTGGCAGGGGAGAATTGGGTCAGCCCCAGCATTTT
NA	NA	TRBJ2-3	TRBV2	CASSDLVAQYF	TGTGCCAGCAGCGACTTGGTGGCGCAGTATTTT
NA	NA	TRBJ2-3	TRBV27	CASSPRSAGTDTQYF	TGTGCCAGCAGTCCCCGGTCCGCCGGCACAGATACGCAGTATTTT
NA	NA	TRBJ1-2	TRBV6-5	CASSYSQGGYTF	TGTGCCAGCAGTTACTCGCAGGGAGGCTACACCTTC
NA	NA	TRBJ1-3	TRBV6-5	CASSFRGSGNTIYF	TGTGCCAGCAGTTTCAGGGGCTCTGGAAACACCATATATTTT
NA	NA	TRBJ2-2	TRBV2	CASSVLSDTGELFF	TGTGCCAGCAGTGTACTTAGCGACACCGGGGAGCTGTTTTTT